This T cell receptor (beta chain) was recorded in a study of OX40 agonist ivuxolimab in advanced cancers. Repertoires were generated with immunoSEQ multiplex PCR, while TCRdb's copy carries only in-frame clones and drops some. The repertoire holds some 95,000 clones, 92% seen once, with more than 0.5% in the top ten. This CDR3 spans 14 amino acids. V lost 5 bases, J lost 2 bases, and 4 bases stayed unmatched. Germline CDR1 is SGHAT and CDR2 is FQNNGV. The source of this sequence is an adult with an advanced solid tumor such as melanoma, head and neck, liver or kidney cancer. The material sequenced was CD4+ or CD8+ T cells sorted from blood, taken in a trial of the OX40 agonist ivuxolimab. The chain couples TRBV11-2 to TRBJ1-1, with 8 bases identical to TRBD1. This CDR3 reads CASSPTGVNTEAFF. As DNA, the CDR3 is TGTGCCAGCAGCCCGACAGGGGTCAACACTGAAGCTTTCTTT.